The 25 T cell receptor beta chains given below trace back to one sample, sequenced in a study of regulatory T cells in long-lasting Graves disease. Indicated time point: persistent/refractory GD, antithyroid drugs over 5 years with positive TRAb. From PBMCs, RNA was extracted and then used to make the TCR library. Building of the TCR beta libraries involved iRepertoire HTBI primers and Arm-PCR of CDR3 regions. TCRdb redid the calling of the multiplex PCR reads with MiXCR, one entry per CDR3 protein. The repertoire holds 350,000 to 450,000 distinct CDR3 sequences, with around 21% as singletons. The specimen was peripheral blood mononuclear cells (PBMCs), collected when the disease was refractory, from a patient treated with antithyroid drugs. The receptors come from a female donor with Graves disease.

CDR3 in amino acids: CASRTGANTGELFF. The CDR3 nucleotides are TGTGCCAGCAGGACAGGGGCGAACACCGGGGAGCTGTTTTTT. J is TRBJ2-2 and V is TRBV7-2; 8 bases map to TRBD1. The CDR3 has 14 amino acids. Germline CDR1 reads SGHTA; CDR2 reads FQGNSA. V lost 6 bases to trimming and J lost 0 bases; unmatched junction nucleotides: 0.

The genes are TRBV24-1 and TRBJ2-3; D possibly corresponds to TRBD1 (6 bases). Trimming removed 4 bases at V and 2 bases at J, with 12 bases between. The CDR3 consists of 15 residues. CDR1 and CDR2 (germline): KGHDR, SFDVKD. The CDR3 bases are TGTGCCACCAGTGACGACGGACAGAACACAGATACGCAGTATTTT. Translation gives CATSDDGQNTDTQYF.

V gene TRBV20-1 combines with J gene TRBJ2-7, with D possibly TRBD1 on 6 matching bases. The CDR3 is 13 residues long. V was pared by 8 bases and J by 0 bases, with 14 bases between. The germline V gene encodes CDR1 DFQATT and CDR2 SNEGSKA (reference sequence). Here the CDR3 DNA reads TGCAGTTACACCGAGGGGGTCTCCTACGAGCAGTACTTC. It specifies CSYTEGVSYEQYF.

This clonotype appeared a few times. This rearrangement joins TRBV6-2 or TRBV6-3 to TRBJ2-1; D gene uncertain. The CDR3 is 15 amino acids. Trimming shortened V by 2 bases and J by 6 bases, and 14 bases separated the two germline ends. Per germline, CDR1 MNHEY and CDR2 SVGEGT. This CDR3 reads CASSYLRADSNEQFF. CDR3 bases: TGTGCCAGCAGTTACCTCCGGGCCGACTCCAATGAGCAGTTCTTC.

The rearrangement links TRBV20-1 to TRBJ2-5; D call uncertain. Germline CDR1 is DFQATT and CDR2 is SNEGSKA (reference sequence). The ends were cut back, 6 bases at V and 5 bases at J, with 10 bases in the middle. The CDR3 runs to 11 residues. CDR3 amino acids: CSALVGETQYF. The CDR3 DNA reads TGCAGTGCGCTTGTAGGGGAGACCCAGTACTTC.

The sample holds many counts of this clonotype. The chain has TRBV6-2 or TRBV6-3 and TRBJ2-7, with D hard to call. V was cut by 6 bases and J by 3 bases, with 21 bases left in between. The CDR3 runs to 16 residues. Germline CDR1 reads MNHEY; CDR2 reads SVGEGT. CDR3: CASRRTFLAESYEQYF. CDR3 nucleotide sequence: TGTGCCAGCAGACGCACGTTTTTGGCAGAAAGCTACGAGCAGTACTTC.

This clonotype has ten or more counts. V is TRBV6-1 and J is TRBJ1-5; TRBD1 matches 9 bases. Trimming removed 6 bases from V and 3 bases from J; junction bases left unmatched: 6. This CDR3 is built from 15 residues. The germline gives CDR1 MNHNS, CDR2 SASEGT. For the CDR3, the DNA is TGTGCCAGCAGCGCGGACAGGGGTGACAATCAGCCCCAGCATTTT. The encoded protein is CASSADRGDNQPQHF.

The chain couples TRBV6-5 to TRBJ1-3; D call uncertain. This CDR3 has 15 residues. Germline lookup yields CDR1 MNHEY and CDR2 SVGAGI. Trimming took off 0 bases at V and 0 bases at J, with 6 bases between the two ends. CDR3 protein: CASSYSGASGNTIYF. For the CDR3, the DNA is TGTGCCAGCAGTTACTCGGGCGCCTCTGGAAACACCATATATTTT.

This clonotype occurred many times. The rearrangement joins TRBV12-3 or TRBV12-4 to TRBJ1-1; D is unclear. The CDR3 is 13 residues long. The V gene lost 3 bases and the J gene lost 1 base, with 6 bases spanning the gap. The CDR3 bases are TGTGCCAGCAGTTTGTATAGGAACACTGAAGCTTTCTTT. Translated: CASSLYRNTEAFF.

This chain uses TRBV19 with TRBJ2-7; 10 positions agree with TRBD2. CDR1 is LNHDA, CDR2 SQIVND, per germline (reference sequence). The CDR3 spans 14 residues. V shed 3 bases and J 2 bases; nucleotides not matched to a gene: 1. CDR3 bases: TGTGCCAGTAGTATCGGACTAGCGGCCTACGAGCAGTACTTC. Translation gives CASSIGLAAYEQYF.

This chain links TRBV7-9 with TRBJ1-1, with unresolved D. The V end was cut by 5 bases, the J end by 0 bases, with 19 bases between. This CDR3 region has 17 residues. CDR1 is SEHNR, CDR2 FQNEAQ, per germline (reference sequence). The CDR3 nucleotides are TGTGCCAGCAGCCGATTTAAAAGTTACAGAATGAACACTGAAGCTTTCTTT. Amino acid sequence: CASSRFKSYRMNTEAFF.

The rearrangement uses TRBV9 and TRBJ2-1; 14 bases agree with TRBD2. This CDR3 region has 16 residues. In germline, CDR1 is SGDLS, CDR2 YYNGEE. The V segment lost 4 bases and the J segment 8 bases; nucleotides outside the gene matches: 8. The CDR3 nucleotides are TGTGCCAGCAGCATAACGGGACTAGCGGGAGTCGATGAGCAGTTCTTC. This encodes CASSITGLAGVDEQFF.

J is TRBJ1-5 and V is TRBV28; D call uncertain. V lost 5 bases to trimming and J lost 4 bases, with 18 bases between them. Germline values: CDR1 MDHEN, CDR2 SYDVKM. The CDR3 loop spans 16 amino acids. CDR3 residues: CASSPFMDLGNQPQHF. In nucleotides, the CDR3 is TGTGCCAGCAGTCCCTTCATGGACTTAGGAAATCAGCCCCAGCATTTT.

In its sample, this clonotype was seen many times. This chain connects TRBV11-2 to TRBJ2-6, with unresolved D. Trimming removed 5 bases at V and 9 bases at J, with 5 bases between. The CDR3 runs 11 residues. Germline CDR1 and CDR2: SGHAT and FQNNGV. CDR3 coding DNA: TGTGCCAGCAGCATCGACAACGTCCTGACTTTC. Translating gives CASSIDNVLTF.

Note on this clonotype: Germline is not matched at one junction end, which may reflect a read error. The gene calls are TRBV12-3 or TRBV12-4 and TRBJ2-7; D gene ambiguous. The CDR3 has 11 residues. DNA of the CDR3: TGTGCCAACAGTCTAGGTTACGAGCAGTACTTC. Residues: CANSLGYEQYF.

This clonotype was seen many times. The chain couples TRBV7-2 to TRBJ2-5; perhaps TRBD2 as D (6 bases). This CDR3 spans 16 amino acids. Trimming cost V 1 base and J 5 bases, with 17 bases left between them. CDR1 is SGHTA, CDR2 FQGNSA, per germline. The CDR3 DNA reads TGTGCCAGCAGCTTAGTGGGCGGGATGGCCGGTGAGACCCAGTACTTC. This encodes CASSLVGGMAGETQYF.

This clonotype was recorded at least ten times. The chain links TRBV3-1 to TRBJ2-7, with 7 bases fitting TRBD1. Per the germline V gene, CDR1 is LGHDT and CDR2 is YNNKEL (reference sequence). V lost 6 bases and J lost 2; bases outside the gene matches: 7. The CDR3 is 14 residues long. The CDR3 here is CASSRSGQAYEQYF. Here the CDR3 DNA reads TGTGCCAGCAGTCGATCCGGACAGGCCTACGAGCAGTACTTC.

The chain uses TRBV9 and TRBJ2-1, with TRBD2 matching 12 bases. The V gene's germline CDR1 is SGDLS and CDR2 YYNGEE. The CDR3 runs to 15 residues. The trim removed 3 bases at V and 9 bases at J, leaving 7 bases unmatched. The CDR3 here is CASSETSGRFGEQFF. CDR3 nucleotide sequence: TGTGCCAGCAGCGAAACTAGCGGGAGGTTTGGTGAGCAGTTCTTC.

This clonotype occurred many times. CDR3 nucleotide sequence: TGTGCCAGCAGAGCAGGGGTTGCCAATCAGCCCCAGCATTTT. It codes for CASRAGVANQPQHF. The V and J genes are TRBV27 and TRBJ1-5; TRBD1 might be the D (6 bases). CDR3 size: 14 residues. V was shortened by 6 bases and J by 3 bases, with 12 bases between the two germline ends. Looked up from germline, CDR1 is MNHEY and CDR2 is SMNVEV (reference sequence).

This chain uses TRBV10-3 with TRBJ2-1; TRBD2 matches at 12 bases. Germline V lookup: CDR1 ENHRY, CDR2 SYGVKD. The CDR3 is 18 residues long. V was clipped by 0 bases and J by 0 bases; unmatched bases: 3. Written as DNA, the CDR3 is TGTGCCATCAGTGAGTCAGGACTAGCGGGGCACTCCTACAATGAGCAGTTCTTC. This codes for CAISESGLAGHSYNEQFF.

The CDR3 sequence: CASTPTSGGVNEQFF. The CDR3 coding sequence is TGTGCCAGTACCCCGACTAGCGGAGGGGTAAATGAGCAGTTCTTC. The V call is TRBV19, the J call TRBJ2-1, with 9 nucleotides matching TRBD2. V was clipped by 7 bases and J by 7 bases; unmatched bases: 11. Germline CDR1 reads LNHDA; CDR2 reads SQIVND (reference sequence). The CDR3 is 15 residues long.

Only a few counts were recorded for this clonotype. The chain employs TRBV20-1 and TRBJ2-1, with TRBD2 matching 8 bases. Losses at the gene ends were 1 base for V and 6 bases for J; bases not matched to a gene: 8. The CDR3 runs to 15 residues. CDR1 is DFQATT and CDR2 is SNEGSKA in the germline V gene (reference sequence). CDR3 nucleotide sequence: TGCAGTGCTAGAGGTGGGACTAGTAGTATCAATGAGCAGTTCTTC. This encodes CSARGGTSSINEQFF.

This clonotype was counted only a few times. The genes are TRBV12-3 or TRBV12-4 and TRBJ2-5; 7 bases align to TRBD1. The CDR3 is 14 amino acids. J lost 4 bases, V lost 6 bases, and 8 bases had no gene match. CDR3 protein: CASRETGIGETQYF. CDR3 coding DNA: TGTGCCAGCAGAGAGACAGGGATCGGAGAGACCCAGTACTTC.

This clonotype was detected only a few times. The rearrangement joins TRBV12-5 to TRBJ1-1, with a tentative D call TRBD1 (5 bases). Germline V gene sequence: CDR1 LGHNT, CDR2 FRNRAP. The CDR3 covers 16 residues. V shed 1 base and J shed 1 base, with 13 bases lying between them. The DNA for the CDR3 is TGTGCTAGTGGTTTGGCTCCGGGACTGAGGAACACTGAAGCTTTCTTT. This codes for CASGLAPGLRNTEAFF.

This clonotype appeared many times. The chain carries TRBV20-1 and TRBJ1-5; D is possibly TRBD1 (6 bases). The CDR3 sequence is 12 residues long. Germline CDR1 and CDR2: DFQATT and SNEGSKA (reference sequence). Trimming removed 6 bases from V and 9 bases from J, with 15 bases in between. CDR3 residues: CSAPGQSRPQHF. CDR3 nucleotide sequence: TGCAGTGCCCCTGGACAGTCTCGGCCCCAGCATTTT.